Listed below are T cell receptor beta chains from one sample, sequenced in a study of PD-1 blockade in classical Hodgkin lymphoma. The data were produced by immunoSEQ multiplex PCR, yet TCRdb's version contains in-frame clones alone and is incomplete. In the table there are 46,000 or so clones, about nine tenths of which are singletons. Sequenced material: peripheral blood mononuclear cells (PBMCs), taken at baseline. The receptors originated from a human donor with classical Hodgkin lymphoma. The CDR3 runs from the conserved cysteine through the conserved F or W. The D gene is left open where the match is weak. Size values are once, few and many counts, or a class for expanded clones, and some rows have none.

CDR3 protein	CDR3 DNA	J gene	clone size	D gene	V gene
CASSFIATSSYEQYF	TGTGCCAGCAGTTTTATAGCGACCAGCTCCTACGAGCAGTACTTC	TRBJ2-7	.	.	TRBV28
CASSLNSNSPLHF	TGTGCCAGCAGCTTGAACAGCAATTCACCCCTCCACTTT	TRBJ1-6	.	.	TRBV5-4
CASSLETVLAVMSSGANVLTF	TGCGCCAGCAGCTTGGAAACAGTACTAGCGGTCATGTCCTCTGGGGCCAACGTCCTGACTTTC	TRBJ2-6	.	TRBD2	TRBV5-1
CASSPARMESPLHF	TGTGCCAGCTCACCGGCCAGGATGGAATCACCCCTCCACTTT	TRBJ1-6	.	.	TRBV18
CASSEWLADAYNEQFF	TGTGCCAGCAGTGAATGGCTAGCGGACGCCTACAATGAGCAGTTCTTC	TRBJ2-1	.	TRBD2	TRBV2
CASSIVGGSKETQYF	TGTGCCAGTAGTATAGTTGGCGGCTCCAAAGAGACCCAGTACTTC	TRBJ2-5	.	.	TRBV19
CASSLPQQGQGPYEQYF	TGCGCCAGCAGCTTGCCGCAACAGGGTCAGGGGCCCTACGAGCAGTACTTC	TRBJ2-7	.	.	TRBV5-1
CASSYSSGGGNTIYF	TGTGCCAGCAGTTACTCATCCGGGGGCGGAAACACCATATATTTT	TRBJ1-3	.	.	TRBV6-5
CASTAFGGSGELFF	TGTGCCAGCACCGCTTTCGGGGGGTCCGGGGAGCTGTTTTTT	TRBJ2-2	.	TRBD2	TRBV5-4
CASKVTGGNTEAFF	TGTGCCAGCAAGGTGACCGGGGGGAACACTGAAGCTTTCTTT	TRBJ1-1	few	.	TRBV2
CATSGRTRANNEQFF	TGTGCCACCAGCGGACGGACACGGGCGAACAATGAGCAGTTCTTC	TRBJ2-1	once	.	TRBV15
CASSEYVPGADYGYTF	TGTGCCAGCAGTGAATATGTTCCAGGGGCTGACTATGGCTACACCTTC	TRBJ1-2	.	.	TRBV25-1
CASSAIMNTEAFF	TGTGCCAGCAGTGCCATTATGAACACTGAAGCTTTCTTT	TRBJ1-1	.	.	TRBV28
CASSLPGVGNTIYF	TGTGCCAGCAGCTTACCAGGGGTTGGAAACACCATATATTTT	TRBJ1-3	.	.	TRBV7-3
CASSLGVAGVRSHEQYF	TGCGCCAGCAGCCTGGGGGTGGCGGGAGTGCGCTCGCACGAGCAGTACTTC	TRBJ2-7	.	TRBD2	TRBV5-1
CASSEVNRGHRETQYF	TGTGCCAGCAGTGAAGTTAACAGGGGGCATAGGGAGACCCAGTACTTC	TRBJ2-5	.	TRBD1	TRBV2
CASSQFDTSYEQYF	TGTGCCAGCAGCCAATTCGACACTTCCTACGAGCAGTACTTC	TRBJ2-7	.	.	TRBV16